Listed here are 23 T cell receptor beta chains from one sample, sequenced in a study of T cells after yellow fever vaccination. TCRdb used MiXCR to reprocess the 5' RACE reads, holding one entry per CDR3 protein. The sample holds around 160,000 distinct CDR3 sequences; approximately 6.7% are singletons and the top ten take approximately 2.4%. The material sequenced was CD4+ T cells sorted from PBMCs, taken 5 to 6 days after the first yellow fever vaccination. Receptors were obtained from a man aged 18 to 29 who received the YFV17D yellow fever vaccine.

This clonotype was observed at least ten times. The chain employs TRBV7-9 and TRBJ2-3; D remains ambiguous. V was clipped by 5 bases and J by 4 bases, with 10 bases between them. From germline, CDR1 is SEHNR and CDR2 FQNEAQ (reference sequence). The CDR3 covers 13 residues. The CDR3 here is CASSGYWADTQYF. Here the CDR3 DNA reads TGTGCCAGCAGCGGATACTGGGCAGATACGCAGTATTTT.

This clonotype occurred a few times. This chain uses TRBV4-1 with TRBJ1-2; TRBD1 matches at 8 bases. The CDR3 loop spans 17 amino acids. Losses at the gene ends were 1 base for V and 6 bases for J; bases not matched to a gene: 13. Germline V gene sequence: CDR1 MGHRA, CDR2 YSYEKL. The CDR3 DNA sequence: TGCGCCAGCAGCCAAGGCTTAGGCAGGGGGCGGGGCGATGGCTACACCTTC. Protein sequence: CASSQGLGRGRGDGYTF.

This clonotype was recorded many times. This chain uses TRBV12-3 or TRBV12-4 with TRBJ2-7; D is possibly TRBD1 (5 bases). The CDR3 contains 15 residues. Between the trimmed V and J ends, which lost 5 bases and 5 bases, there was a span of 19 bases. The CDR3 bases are TGTGCCAGCAGTGCCGCCAGGGCTGGGGTGGACGAGCAGTACGTC. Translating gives CASSAARAGVDEQYV.

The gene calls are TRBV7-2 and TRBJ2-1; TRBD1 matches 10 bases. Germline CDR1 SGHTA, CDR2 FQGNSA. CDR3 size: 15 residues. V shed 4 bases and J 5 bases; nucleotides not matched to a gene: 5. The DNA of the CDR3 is TGTGCCAGCAGCTACGACAGGGGGCGGAACAATGAGCAGTTCTTC. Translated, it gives CASSYDRGRNNEQFF.

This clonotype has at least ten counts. CDR3: CASSPRGVYGYTF. DNA for the CDR3: TGTGCCAGCAGTCCCAGGGGGGTCTATGGCTACACCTTC. The V gene is TRBV12-3 or TRBV12-4, the J gene TRBJ1-2, with 7 bases fitting TRBD1. CDR3 length equals 13 residues. V lost 5 bases, J lost 4 bases, and 4 bases stayed unmatched.

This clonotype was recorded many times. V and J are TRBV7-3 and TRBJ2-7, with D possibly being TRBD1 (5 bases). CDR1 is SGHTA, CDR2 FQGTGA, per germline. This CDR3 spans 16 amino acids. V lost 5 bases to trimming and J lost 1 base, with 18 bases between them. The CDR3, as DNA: TGTGCCAGCAGCCCGCTTCAGGGTCTTAGGTCCTACGAGCAGTACTTC. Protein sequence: CASSPLQGLRSYEQYF.

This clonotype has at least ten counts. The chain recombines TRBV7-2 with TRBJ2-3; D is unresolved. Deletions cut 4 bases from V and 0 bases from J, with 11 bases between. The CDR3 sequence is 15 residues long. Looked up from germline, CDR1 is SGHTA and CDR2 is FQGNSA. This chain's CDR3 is CASSSARPSTDTQYF. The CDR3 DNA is TGTGCCAGCAGCTCCGCTCGCCCGAGCACAGATACGCAGTATTTT.

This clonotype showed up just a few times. The CDR3 sequence is CASSPPKSTEAFF. Here the CDR3 DNA reads TGTGCCAGCTCACCACCGAAGAGCACTGAAGCTTTCTTT. The chain is built from TRBV18 and TRBJ1-1; D gene ambiguous. The CDR3 runs 13 residues. Trimming shortened V by 0 bases and J by 4 bases, and 6 bases separated the two germline ends. Germline lookup yields CDR1 KGHSH and CDR2 LQKENI.

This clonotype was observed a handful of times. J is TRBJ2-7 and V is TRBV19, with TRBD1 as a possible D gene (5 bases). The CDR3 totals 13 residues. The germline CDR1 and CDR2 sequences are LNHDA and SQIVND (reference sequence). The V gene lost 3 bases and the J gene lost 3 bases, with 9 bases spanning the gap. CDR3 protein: CASSIGADYEQYV. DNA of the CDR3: TGTGCCAGTAGTATTGGGGCAGACTACGAGCAGTACGTC.

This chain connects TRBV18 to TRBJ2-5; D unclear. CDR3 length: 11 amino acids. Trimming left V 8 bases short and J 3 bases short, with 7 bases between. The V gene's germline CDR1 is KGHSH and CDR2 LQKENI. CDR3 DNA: TGTGCCAGCCAGTGGGAAGAGACCCAGTACTTC. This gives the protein CASQWEETQYF.

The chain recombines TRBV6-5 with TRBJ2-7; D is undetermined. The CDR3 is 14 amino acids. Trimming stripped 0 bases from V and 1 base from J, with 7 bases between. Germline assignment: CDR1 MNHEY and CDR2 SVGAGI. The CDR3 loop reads CASSYSRQSYEQYF. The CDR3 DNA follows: TGTGCCAGCAGTTACTCGAGACAATCCTACGAGCAGTACTTC.

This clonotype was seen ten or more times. The CDR3 loop is CASSRGELAGTSSTDTQYF. The CDR3 region has the DNA TGTGCCAGCAGCCGAGGGGAACTAGCGGGGACTTCTAGCACAGATACGCAGTATTTT. This chain uses TRBV4-2 with TRBJ2-3; 10 bases align to TRBD2. Germline V gives CDR1 LGHNA, CDR2 YNFKEQ. V was pared by 4 bases and J by 0 bases, with 13 bases of the junction left unmatched. The CDR3 runs 19 residues.

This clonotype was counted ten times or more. The DNA of the CDR3 is TGTGCCAGCAGCTTAGGGGAGATCGGGACGCAGTATTTT. Translated, it gives CASSLGEIGTQYF. J is TRBJ2-3 and V is TRBV11-3; maybe TRBD2 (5 bases). V was shortened by 1 base and J by 9 bases, with 11 bases between the two germline ends. In germline, CDR1 is SGHNT, CDR2 YENEEA. This CDR3 comprises 13 residues.

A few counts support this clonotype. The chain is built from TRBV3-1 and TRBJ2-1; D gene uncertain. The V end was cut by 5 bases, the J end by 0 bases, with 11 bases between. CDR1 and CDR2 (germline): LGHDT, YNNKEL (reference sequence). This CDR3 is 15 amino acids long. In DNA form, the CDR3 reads TGTGCCAGCAGCGCTACATTGGACTCCTACAATGAGCAGTTCTTC. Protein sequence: CASSATLDSYNEQFF.

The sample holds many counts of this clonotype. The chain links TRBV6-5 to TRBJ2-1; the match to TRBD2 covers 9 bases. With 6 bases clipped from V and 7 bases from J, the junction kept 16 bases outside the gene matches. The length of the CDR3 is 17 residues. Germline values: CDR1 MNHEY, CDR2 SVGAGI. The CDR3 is CASSYSGRGGLVNEQFF. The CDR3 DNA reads TGTGCCAGCAGCTATAGCGGGCGGGGGGGCCTTGTAAATGAGCAGTTCTTC.

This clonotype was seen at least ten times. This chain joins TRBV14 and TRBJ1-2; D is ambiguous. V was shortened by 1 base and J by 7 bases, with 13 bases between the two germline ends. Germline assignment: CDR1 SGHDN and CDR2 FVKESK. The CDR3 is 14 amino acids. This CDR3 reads CASSQGAQPLGYTF. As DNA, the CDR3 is TGTGCCAGCAGCCAAGGTGCCCAGCCGCTTGGCTACACCTTC. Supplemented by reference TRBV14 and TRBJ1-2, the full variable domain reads EAGVTQFPSHSVIEKGQTVTLRCDPISGHDNLYWYRRVMGKEIKFLLHFVKESKQDESGMPNNRFLAERTGGTYSTLKVQPAELEDSGVYFCASSQGAQPLGYTFGSGTRLTVV.

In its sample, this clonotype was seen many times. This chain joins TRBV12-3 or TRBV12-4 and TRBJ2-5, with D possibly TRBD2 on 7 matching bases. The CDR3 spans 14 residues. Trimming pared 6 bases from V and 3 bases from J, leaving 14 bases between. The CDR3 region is CASSQAGAKETQYF. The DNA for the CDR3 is TGTGCCAGCAGCCAGGCGGGGGCTAAAGAGACCCAGTACTTC.

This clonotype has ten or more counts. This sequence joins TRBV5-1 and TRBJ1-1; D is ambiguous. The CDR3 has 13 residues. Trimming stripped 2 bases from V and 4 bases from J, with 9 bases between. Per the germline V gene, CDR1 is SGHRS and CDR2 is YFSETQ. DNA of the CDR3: TGCGCCAGCAGCTTTGAGGCAGGCACTGAAGCTTTCTTT. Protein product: CASSFEAGTEAFF.

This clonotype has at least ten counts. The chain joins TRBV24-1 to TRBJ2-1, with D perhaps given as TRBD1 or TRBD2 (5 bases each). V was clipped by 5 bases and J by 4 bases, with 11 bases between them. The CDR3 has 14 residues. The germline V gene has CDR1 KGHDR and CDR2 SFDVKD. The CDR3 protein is CATSVGEIYNEQFF. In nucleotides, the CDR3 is TGTGCCACCAGTGTAGGGGAGATTTACAATGAGCAGTTCTTC.

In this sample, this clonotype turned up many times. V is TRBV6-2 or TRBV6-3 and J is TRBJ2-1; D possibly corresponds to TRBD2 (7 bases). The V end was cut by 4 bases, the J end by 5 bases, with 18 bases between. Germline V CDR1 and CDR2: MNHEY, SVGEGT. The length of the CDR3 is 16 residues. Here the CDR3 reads CASSSPGRGANNEQFF. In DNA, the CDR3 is TGTGCCAGCAGTTCCCCCGGTCGGGGGGCCAACAATGAGCAGTTCTTC.

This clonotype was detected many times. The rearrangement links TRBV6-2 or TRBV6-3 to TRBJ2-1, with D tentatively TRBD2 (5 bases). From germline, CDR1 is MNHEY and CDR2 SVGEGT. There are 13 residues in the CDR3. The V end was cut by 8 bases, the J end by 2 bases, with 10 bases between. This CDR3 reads CASLAGTYNEQFF. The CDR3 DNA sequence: TGTGCCAGCCTAGCAGGTACCTACAATGAGCAGTTCTTC.

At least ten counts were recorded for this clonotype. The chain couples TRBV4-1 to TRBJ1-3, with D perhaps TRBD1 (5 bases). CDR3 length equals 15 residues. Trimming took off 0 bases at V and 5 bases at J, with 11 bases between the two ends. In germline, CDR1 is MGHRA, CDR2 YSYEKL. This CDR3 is CASSQDPQGRNTIYF. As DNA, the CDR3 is TGCGCCAGCAGCCAAGATCCGCAGGGCAGAAACACCATATATTTT.

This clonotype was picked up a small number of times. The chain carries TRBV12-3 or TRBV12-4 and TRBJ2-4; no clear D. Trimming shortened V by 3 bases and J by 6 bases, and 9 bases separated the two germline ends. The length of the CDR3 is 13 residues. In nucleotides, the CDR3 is TGTGCCAGCAGTTTTGAAGGGATAAACATTCAGTACTTC. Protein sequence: CASSFEGINIQYF.